One and the same sample provided the 18 T cell receptor beta chains below, sequenced in a study of shared clonotypes between healthy human individuals. The protocol was immunoSEQ multiplex PCR, while the TCRdb copy is restricted to in-frame clones and leaves out a portion. The data show about 1.5 million clones, with 95% to 99% seen just once and around 0.45% held by the top ten. Material for sequencing was naive CD4+ T cells sorted from blood. This sample's subset: CD45RA+ positively selected. The origin of the receptors is a young man in good health.

This rearrangement joins TRBV7-2 to TRBJ2-4, with 13 bases lining up with TRBD2. In germline, CDR1 is SGHTA, CDR2 FQGNSA. V shed 4 bases and J 6 bases; nucleotides not matched to a gene: 6. CDR3 length equals 16 residues. CDR3 loop: CASSSWTSGSGNIQYF. The CDR3 DNA sequence: TGTGCCAGCAGCTCATGGACTAGCGGGAGTGGAAACATTCAGTACTTC.

V and J are TRBV7-9 and TRBJ2-1, with 7 bases that match TRBD1. CDR1 is SEHNR and CDR2 is FQNEAQ in the germline V gene (reference sequence). Trimming removed 5 bases from V and 9 bases from J; junction bases left unmatched: 13. This CDR3 has 15 amino acids. CDR3 protein: CASSRGGQMIGEQFF. The CDR3 coding sequence is TGTGCCAGCAGCCGAGGGGGACAGATGATCGGTGAGCAGTTCTTC.

J is TRBJ2-7 and V is TRBV18, with TRBD1 identical over 9 bases. The germline gives CDR1 KGHSH, CDR2 LQKENI. V lost 4 bases to trimming and J lost 1 base; unmatched junction nucleotides: 5. CDR3 length: 15 amino acids. CDR3 residues: CASSLGTGRSYEQYF. CDR3 nucleotides: TGTGCCAGCTCACTCGGGACAGGGAGATCCTACGAGCAGTACTTC.

The rearrangement links TRBV6-1 to TRBJ2-7; no firm D call. Germline-derived CDR1 and CDR2 are MNHNS and SASEGT. The CDR3 extends over 12 amino acids. V lost 6 bases, J lost 2 bases, and 8 bases lay in between. In DNA, the CDR3 is TGTGCCAGCAGGAGGCTTCCCTACGAGCAGTACTTC. Protein sequence: CASRRLPYEQYF.

The gene calls are TRBV19 and TRBJ1-5; 9 bases are shared with TRBD1. This CDR3 comprises 17 residues. Germline CDR1 LNHDA, CDR2 SQIVND (reference sequence). J gave up 0 bases and V 3 bases, and 6 bases lay outside the gene matches. The CDR3 nucleotides are TGTGCCAGTAGTATCACCGGGACAGGGAGTAGCAATCAGCCCCAGCATTTT. Protein sequence: CASSITGTGSSNQPQHF.

This clone has just one count. The V and J genes are TRBV7-8 and TRBJ2-3; 7 nucleotides line up with TRBD2. Germline CDR1 SGHVS, CDR2 FQNEAQ. Losses at the gene ends were 3 bases for V and 6 bases for J; bases not matched to a gene: 9. This CDR3 contains 15 residues. The CDR3 spells CASSFSGTKGDTQYF. The CDR3 nucleotides read TGTGCCAGCAGCTTCTCCGGGACTAAGGGCGATACGCAGTATTTT.

This clone was counted once. The chain uses TRBV30 and TRBJ1-5, with 7 bases that match TRBD1. This CDR3 is built from 13 residues. With 1 base clipped from V and 9 bases from J, the junction kept 6 bases outside the gene matches. Germline CDR1 GTSNPN, CDR2 SVGIG (reference sequence). In nucleotides, the CDR3 is TGTGCCTGGAGTGGACAGGGCGTTCGGCCCCAGCATTTT. This sequence encodes CAWSGQGVRPQHF. Drawing the rest from reference TRBV30 and TRBJ1-5, the complete variable domain is SQTIHQWPATLVQPVGSPLSLECTVEGTSNPNLYWYRQAAGRGLQLLFYSVGIGQISSEVPQNLSASRPQDRQFILSSKKLLLSDSGFYLCAWSGQGVRPQHFGDGTRLSIL.

J is TRBJ2-5 and V is TRBV2, with TRBD2 matching 7 bases. Germline V gene data show CDR1 as SNHLY and CDR2 as FYNNEI. This CDR3 region has 16 residues. The ends lost 3 bases at V and 1 base at J; junction bases unmatched: 8. The CDR3, as DNA: TGTGCCAGCAGTGAGTTGCTAGCGGCCCTCCAAGAGACCCAGTACTTC. Amino acid sequence: CASSELLAALQETQYF. The full variable domain, its missing parts supplied by reference TRBV2 and TRBJ2-5, is EPEVTQTPSHQVTQMGQEVILRCVPISNHLYFYWYRQILGQKVEFLVSFYNNEISEKSEIFDDQFSVERPDGSNFTLKIRSTKLEDSAMYFCASSELLAALQETQYFGPGTRLLVL.

V is TRBV6-1 and J is TRBJ2-2, with D possibly matching TRBD1 (6 bases). This CDR3 has 13 residues. The V end was cut by 7 bases, the J end by 5 bases, with 11 bases between. CDR1 and CDR2 (germline): MNHNS, SASEGT. CDR3 amino acids: CASNPRGTGELFF. DNA of the CDR3: TGTGCCAGCAATCCCAGGGGAACCGGGGAGCTGTTTTTT.

The J gene is TRBJ2-6, the V gene TRBV5-1; 8 nucleotides match TRBD1. J lost 1 base, V lost 3 bases, and 9 bases had no gene match. Germline V gene sequence: CDR1 SGHRS, CDR2 YFSETQ. This CDR3 is 18 amino acids long. The CDR3 sequence: CASSSQGASLSGANVLTF. The DNA of the CDR3 is TGCGCCAGCAGCTCCCAGGGGGCATCATTGTCTGGGGCCAACGTCCTGACTTTC.

The chain is built from TRBV14 and TRBJ1-2, with D perhaps TRBD1 (6 bases). Per germline, CDR1 SGHDN and CDR2 FVKESK. Trimming removed 2 bases from V and 2 bases from J, with 6 bases in between. The CDR3 covers 13 residues. CDR3 sequence reads: CASSQTGNYGYTF. Written as DNA, the CDR3 is TGTGCCAGCAGCCAAACAGGGAACTATGGCTACACCTTC.

Concerning this clone itself: The same CDR3 can be traced to other DNA sequences in this sample. The chain carries TRBV20-1 and TRBJ2-1; no clear D gene. The CDR3 totals 10 residues. Germline CDR1 and CDR2: DFQATT and SNEGSKA (reference sequence). V dropped 5 bases and J dropped 5 bases, with 4 bases sitting between them. Here the CDR3 reads CSAGHNEQFF. As DNA, the CDR3 is TGCAGTGCTGGCCACAATGAGCAGTTCTTC.

The gene calls are TRBV18 and TRBJ1-3, with D unclear. The CDR3 runs 15 residues. Trimming took off 3 bases at V and 9 bases at J, with 18 bases between the two ends. Germline CDR1 and CDR2: KGHSH and LQKENI. DNA for the CDR3: TGTGCCAGCTCACCGATAACATATCCCGAAGGCACCATATATTTT. It specifies CASSPITYPEGTIYF.

This chain joins TRBV19 and TRBJ2-3, with 10 bases that match TRBD2. The CDR3 length is 15 residues. Looked up from germline, CDR1 is LNHDA and CDR2 is SQIVND (reference sequence). Losses at the gene ends were 6 bases for V and 2 bases for J; bases not matched to a gene: 5. The CDR3 loop reads CASSWTSGNTDTQYF. The CDR3 DNA is TGTGCCAGTAGCTGGACTAGCGGAAACACAGATACGCAGTATTTT.

The chain employs TRBV9 and TRBJ2-1; TRBD2 agrees at 8 bases. The CDR3 consists of 15 residues. Germline V CDR1 and CDR2: SGDLS, YYNGEE. V dropped 4 bases and J dropped 7; count of bases not matched to a gene: 10. CDR3 residues: CASSPPGLAFNEQFF. The CDR3 region has the DNA TGTGCCAGCAGCCCCCCCGGACTAGCATTTAATGAGCAGTTCTTC.

The V call is TRBV5-1, the J call TRBJ2-1; 10 bases agree with TRBD1. Germline CDR1 SGHRS, CDR2 YFSETQ. J lost 7 bases, V lost 5 bases, and 15 bases had no gene match. This CDR3 has 17 residues. In DNA, the CDR3 is TGCGCCAGCAGGCTGACAGGGGGCTCGGTCGGGAGGAATGAGCAGTTCTTC. As protein: CASRLTGGSVGRNEQFF. Drawing the rest from reference TRBV5-1 and TRBJ2-1, the complete variable domain is KAGVTQTPRYLIKTRGQQVTLSCSPISGHRSVSWYQQTPGQGLQFLFEYFSETQRNKGNFPGRFSGRQFSNSRSEMNVSTLELGDSALYLCASRLTGGSVGRNEQFFGPGTRLTVL.

This clone was counted once. This chain joins TRBV15 and TRBJ2-5, with 8 bases aligning to TRBD2. This CDR3 contains 14 residues. Germline V gene sequence: CDR1 LNHNV, CDR2 YYDKDF (reference sequence). The trim removed 5 bases at V and 5 bases at J, leaving 7 bases unmatched. Written as DNA, the CDR3 is TGTGCCACCAGCTCGGGACTAGGAATCGAGACCCAGTACTTC. This codes for CATSSGLGIETQYF.

The chain uses TRBV27 and TRBJ2-1; TRBD2 agrees at 7 bases. Germline V gives CDR1 MNHEY, CDR2 SMNVEV (reference sequence). V lost 1 base, J lost 2 bases, and 8 bases stayed unmatched. The CDR3 is made up of 17 amino acids. The CDR3 nucleotides read TGTGCCAGCAGTTTATTTTCGCTAGCGGCCCCCTACAATGAGCAGTTCTTC. Translating it yields CASSLFSLAAPYNEQFF.